This T cell receptor beta chain was retrieved from a study of blood T cell repertoires in COVID-19. About the study: Researchers got acute and convalescent COVID-19 samples from the United States, Italy and Spain. T cells, B-cell-depleted T cells, or PBMCs supplied cDNA or gDNA.

As processed by the authors: Amplification from reference gene primers served as the basis for estimated nucleated cell counts. The assay was immunoSEQ multiplex PCR, and TCRdb's table has in-frame clones only and misses some. The DNA was the basis for D and trimming; V, J and clone size are from that table. The table has 86,000 or so clones, roughly 82% seen once. CDR1 is MNHNY and CDR2 is SVGAGI in the germline V gene (reference sequence). The V gene lost 5 bases and the J gene lost 3 bases, with 9 bases spanning the gap. The CDR3 length is 13 residues. The chain couples TRBV6-6 to TRBJ2-3; D may be TRBD1 (5 bases). The sequence was collected from a woman older than 75 with acute or convalescent COVID-19. The source material was peripheral blood. CDR3 amino acids: CASSAPGTDTQYF. The CDR3 DNA follows: TGTGCCAGCAGTGCCCCAGGGACAGATACGCAGTATTTT.